This T cell receptor (beta chain) was observed in a study of blood T cell repertoires in COVID-19. Study-wide background: Acute-phase and convalescent COVID-19 samples originated in the United States, Italy and Spain.

In assigning cohorts, the study relied on participant-reported clinical history. This CDR3 has 20 amino acids. TCRdb keeps only in-frame clones here, not all; method: immunoSEQ multiplex PCR. The data show about 130,000 clones, around 83% seen once. This chain uses TRBV21-1 with TRBJ2-7; the D segment call TRBD1 is taken from the table without a DNA check. TRBV21-1 is a known pseudogene. Sequencing was carried out using PBMCs or T cells enriched from blood (not recorded which). The clonotype originates from a man aged 30-40 years who had recovered from COVID-19. This chain's CDR3 is CASSWSRFCRGRGSSYEQYF. The CDR3 DNA follows: TGTGCCAGCAGCTGGTCCCGGTTCTGCAGGGGGCGAGGCAGCTCCTACGAGCAGTACTTC.